The TCR beta chain described here comes from a study of OX40 agonist ivuxolimab in advanced cancers. The repertoire was sequenced with immunoSEQ multiplex PCR; TCRdb's copy has only in-frame clones and lacks some. The sample includes roughly 92,000 clones, approximately 84% seen only once; the top ten take 4.5% to 5.5%. The CDR3 spans 13 residues. From germline, CDR1 is GTSNPN and CDR2 SVGIG (reference sequence). V lost 2 bases, J lost 3 bases, and 11 bases lay in between. The genes are TRBV30 and TRBJ2-7, with a possible D match to TRBD1 (6 bases). The receptor comes from an adult with an advanced solid tumor such as melanoma, head and neck, liver or kidney cancer. Sequencing used CD4+ or CD8+ T cells sorted from blood, obtained in a trial of the OX40 agonist ivuxolimab. Here the CDR3 reads CAWSLGHHYEQYF. The CDR3 DNA is TGTGCCTGGAGTTTGGGACACCACTACGAGCAGTACTTC.